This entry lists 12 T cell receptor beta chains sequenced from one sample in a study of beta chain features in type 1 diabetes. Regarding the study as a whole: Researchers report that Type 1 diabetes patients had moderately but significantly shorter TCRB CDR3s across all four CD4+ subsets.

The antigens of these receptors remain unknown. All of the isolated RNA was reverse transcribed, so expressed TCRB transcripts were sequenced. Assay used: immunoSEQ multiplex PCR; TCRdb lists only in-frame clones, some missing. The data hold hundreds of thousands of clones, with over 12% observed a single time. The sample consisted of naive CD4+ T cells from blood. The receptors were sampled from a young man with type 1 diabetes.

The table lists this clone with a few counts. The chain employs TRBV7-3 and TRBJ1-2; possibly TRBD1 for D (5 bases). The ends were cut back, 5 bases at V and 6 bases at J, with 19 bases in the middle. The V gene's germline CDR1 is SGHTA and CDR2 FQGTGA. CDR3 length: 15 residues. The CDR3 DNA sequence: TGTGCCAGCAGCCTCCCCCATGAAAAAGGGGATGGCTACACCTTC. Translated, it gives CASSLPHEKGDGYTF.

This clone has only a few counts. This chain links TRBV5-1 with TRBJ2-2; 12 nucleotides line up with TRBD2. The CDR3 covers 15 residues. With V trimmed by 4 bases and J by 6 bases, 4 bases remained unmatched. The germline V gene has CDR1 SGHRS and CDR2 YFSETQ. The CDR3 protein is CASSLTSGSPGELFF. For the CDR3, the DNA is TGCGCCAGCAGCCTGACTAGCGGGAGCCCCGGGGAGCTGTTTTTT.

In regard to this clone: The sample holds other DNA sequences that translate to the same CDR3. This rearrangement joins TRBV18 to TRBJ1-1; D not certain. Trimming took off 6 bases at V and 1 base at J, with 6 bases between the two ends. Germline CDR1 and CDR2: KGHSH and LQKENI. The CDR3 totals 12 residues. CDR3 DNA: TGTGCCAGCTCGCCGGCGAACACTGAAGCTTTCTTT. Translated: CASSPANTEAFF.

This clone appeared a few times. CDR3 in DNA: TGTGCCGGAGATCGGGGCAGGAGATACTATGGCTACACCTTC. This codes for CAGDRGRRYYGYTF. This chain joins TRBV30 and TRBJ1-2, with TRBD1 as a possible D gene (5 bases). The V gene lost 8 bases and the J gene lost 3 bases, with 19 bases spanning the gap. CDR1 and CDR2 from the germline V gene are GTSNPN and SVGIG (reference sequence). The CDR3 consists of 14 residues.

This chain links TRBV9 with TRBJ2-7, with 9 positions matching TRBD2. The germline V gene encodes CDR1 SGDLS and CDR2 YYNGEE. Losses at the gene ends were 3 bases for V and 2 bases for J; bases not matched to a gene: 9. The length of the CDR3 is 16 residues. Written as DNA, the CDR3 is TGTGCCAGCAGCGCATCCGGGACTAGCCTCCCCTACGAGCAGTACTTC. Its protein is CASSASGTSLPYEQYF. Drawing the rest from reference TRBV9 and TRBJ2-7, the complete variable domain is DSGVTQTPKHLITATGQRVTLRCSPRSGDLSVYWYQQSLDQGLQFLIQYYNGEERAKGNILERFSAQQFPDLHSELNLSSLELGDSALYFCASSASGTSLPYEQYFGPGTRLTVT.

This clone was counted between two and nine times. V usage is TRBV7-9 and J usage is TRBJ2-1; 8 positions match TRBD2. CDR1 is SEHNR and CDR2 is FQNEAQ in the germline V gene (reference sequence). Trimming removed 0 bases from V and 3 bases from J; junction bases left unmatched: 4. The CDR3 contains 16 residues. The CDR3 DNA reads TGTGCCAGCAGCTTAGCGGGGCTAGCGGGCTACAATGAGCAGTTCTTC. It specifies CASSLAGLAGYNEQFF.

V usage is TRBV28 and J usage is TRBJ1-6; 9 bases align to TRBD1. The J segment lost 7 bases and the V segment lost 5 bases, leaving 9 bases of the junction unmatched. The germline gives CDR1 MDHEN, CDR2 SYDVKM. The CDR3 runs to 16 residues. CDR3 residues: CASSPLPGQGNSPLHF. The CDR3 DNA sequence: TGTGCCAGCAGTCCCCTTCCGGGACAGGGAAATTCACCCCTCCACTTT.

In DNA, the CDR3 is TGTGCCTGGAGGAGCCGGACAGGGGGCGAAGAGACCCAGTACTTC. As protein: CAWRSRTGGEETQYF. The chain carries TRBV30 and TRBJ2-5, with 11 bases fitting TRBD1. The CDR3 runs 15 residues. The V gene's germline CDR1 is GTSNPN and CDR2 SVGIG (reference sequence). The junction had 6 bases not matched to a gene; V was cut back by 3 bases and J by 3 bases.

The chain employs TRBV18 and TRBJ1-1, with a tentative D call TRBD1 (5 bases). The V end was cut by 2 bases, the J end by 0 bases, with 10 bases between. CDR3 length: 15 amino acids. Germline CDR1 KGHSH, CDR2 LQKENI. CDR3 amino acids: CASSPNGGLNTEAFF. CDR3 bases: TGTGCCAGCTCACCAAACGGGGGTTTGAACACTGAAGCTTTCTTT.

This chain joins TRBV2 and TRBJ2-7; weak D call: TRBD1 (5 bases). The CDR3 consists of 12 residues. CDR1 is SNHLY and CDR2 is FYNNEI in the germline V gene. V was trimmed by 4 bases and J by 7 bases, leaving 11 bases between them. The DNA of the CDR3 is TGTGCCAGCAGTGCAGACAGTGGTGAGCAGTACTTC. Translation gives CASSADSGEQYF.

CDR3 nucleotide sequence: TGCGCCAGCAGCTTGGAAGGGCCCACTGAAGCTTTCTTT. Translated: CASSLEGPTEAFF. The J gene is TRBJ1-1, the V gene TRBV5-1; D is unresolved. Trimming took off 0 bases at V and 4 bases at J, with 7 bases between the two ends. Germline-derived CDR1 and CDR2 are SGHRS and YFSETQ. The CDR3 extends over 13 amino acids.

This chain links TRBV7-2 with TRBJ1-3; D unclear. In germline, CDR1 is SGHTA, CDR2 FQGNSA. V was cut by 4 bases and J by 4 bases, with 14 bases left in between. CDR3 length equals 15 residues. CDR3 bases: TGTGCCAGCAGCTCCGCGGGTTGGTCCGGAAACACCATATATTTT. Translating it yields CASSSAGWSGNTIYF.